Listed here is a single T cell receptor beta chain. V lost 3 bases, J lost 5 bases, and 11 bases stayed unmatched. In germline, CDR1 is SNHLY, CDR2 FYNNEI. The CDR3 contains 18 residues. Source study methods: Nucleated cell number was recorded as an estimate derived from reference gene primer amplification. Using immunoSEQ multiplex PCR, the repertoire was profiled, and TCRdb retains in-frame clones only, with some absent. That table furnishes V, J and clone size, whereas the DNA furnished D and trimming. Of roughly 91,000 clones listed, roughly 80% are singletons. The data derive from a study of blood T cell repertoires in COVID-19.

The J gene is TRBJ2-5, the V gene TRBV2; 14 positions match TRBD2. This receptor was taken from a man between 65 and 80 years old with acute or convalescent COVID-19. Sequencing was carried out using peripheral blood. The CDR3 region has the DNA TGTGCCAGCAGTGAGGGCACGACTAGCGGGGGGGCTGGGGAGACCCAGTACTTC. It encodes CASSEGTTSGGAGETQYF.